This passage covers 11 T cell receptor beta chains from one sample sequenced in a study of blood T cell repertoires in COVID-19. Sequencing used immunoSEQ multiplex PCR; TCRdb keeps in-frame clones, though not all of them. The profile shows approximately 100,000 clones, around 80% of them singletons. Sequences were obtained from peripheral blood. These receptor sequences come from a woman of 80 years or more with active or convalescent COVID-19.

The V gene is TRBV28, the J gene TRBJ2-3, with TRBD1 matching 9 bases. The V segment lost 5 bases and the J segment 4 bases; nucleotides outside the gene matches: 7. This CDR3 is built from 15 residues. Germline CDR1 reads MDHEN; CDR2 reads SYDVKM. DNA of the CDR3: TGTGCCAGCAGTCCCTGGACAGGGGTGCCAGATACGCAGTATTTT. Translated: CASSPWTGVPDTQYF.

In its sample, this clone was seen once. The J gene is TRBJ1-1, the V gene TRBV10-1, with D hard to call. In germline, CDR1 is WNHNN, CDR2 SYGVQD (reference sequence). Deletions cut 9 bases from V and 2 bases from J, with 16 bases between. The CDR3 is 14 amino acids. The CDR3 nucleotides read TGCGCCAGGCGACGGGATCTTTTTAACACTGAAGCTTTCTTT. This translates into CARRRDLFNTEAFF.

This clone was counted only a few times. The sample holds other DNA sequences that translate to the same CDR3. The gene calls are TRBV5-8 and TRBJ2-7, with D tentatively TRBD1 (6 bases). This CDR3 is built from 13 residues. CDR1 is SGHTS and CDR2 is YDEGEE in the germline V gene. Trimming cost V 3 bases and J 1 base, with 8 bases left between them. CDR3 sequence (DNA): TGTGCCAGCAGCTACGGACAGTCCTACGAGCAGTACTTC. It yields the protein CASSYGQSYEQYF.

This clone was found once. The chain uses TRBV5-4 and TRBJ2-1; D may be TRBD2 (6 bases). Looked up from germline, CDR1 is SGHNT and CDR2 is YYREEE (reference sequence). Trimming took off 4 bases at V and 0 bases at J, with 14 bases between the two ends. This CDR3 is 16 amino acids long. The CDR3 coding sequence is TGTGCCAGCAGCCCTCCCGGGACTGACTCCTACAATGAGCAGTTCTTC. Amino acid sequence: CASSPPGTDSYNEQFF.

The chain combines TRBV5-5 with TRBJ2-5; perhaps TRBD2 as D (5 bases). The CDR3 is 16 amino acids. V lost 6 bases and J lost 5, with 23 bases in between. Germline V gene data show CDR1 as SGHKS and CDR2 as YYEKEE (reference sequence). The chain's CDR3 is CASKKNLEGRLETQYF. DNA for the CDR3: TGTGCCAGCAAAAAAAACCTAGAGGGTCGATTGGAGACCCAGTACTTC. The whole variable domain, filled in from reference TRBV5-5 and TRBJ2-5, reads DAGVTQSPTHLIKTRGQQVTLRCSPISGHKSVSWYQQVLGQGPQFIFQYYEKEERGRGNFPDRFSARQFPNYSSELNVNALLLGDSALYLCASKKNLEGRLETQYFGPGTRLLVL.

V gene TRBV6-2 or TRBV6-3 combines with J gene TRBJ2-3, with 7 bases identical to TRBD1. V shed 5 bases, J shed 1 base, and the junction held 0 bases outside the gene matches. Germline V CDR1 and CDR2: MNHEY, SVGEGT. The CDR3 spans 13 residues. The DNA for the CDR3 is TGTGCCAGCAGTGGACAGGGCACAGATACGCAGTATTTT. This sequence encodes CASSGQGTDTQYF.

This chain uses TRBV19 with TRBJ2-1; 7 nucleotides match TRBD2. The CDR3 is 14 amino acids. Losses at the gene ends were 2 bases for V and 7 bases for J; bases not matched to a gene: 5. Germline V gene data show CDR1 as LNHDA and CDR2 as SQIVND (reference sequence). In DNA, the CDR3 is TGTGCCAGTAGTATAACTAGCGTTCAAAATGAGCAGTTCTTC. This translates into CASSITSVQNEQFF.

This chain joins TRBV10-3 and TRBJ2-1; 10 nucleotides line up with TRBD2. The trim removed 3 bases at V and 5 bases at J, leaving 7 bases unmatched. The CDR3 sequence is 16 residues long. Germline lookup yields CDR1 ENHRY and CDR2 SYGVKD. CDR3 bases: TGTGCCATCAGTGAATATGGACTAGCGGAGAACAATGAGCAGTTCTTC. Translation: CAISEYGLAENNEQFF.

For the CDR3, the DNA is TGTGCCAGCAGTTCACCGGTGAATAATGAAAAACTGTTTTTT. Its protein product is CASSSPVNNEKLFF. This rearrangement joins TRBV28 to TRBJ1-4; D not certain. The CDR3 loop spans 14 amino acids. The germline gives CDR1 MDHEN, CDR2 SYDVKM. V gave up 4 bases and J gave up 4 bases, with 10 bases separating them.

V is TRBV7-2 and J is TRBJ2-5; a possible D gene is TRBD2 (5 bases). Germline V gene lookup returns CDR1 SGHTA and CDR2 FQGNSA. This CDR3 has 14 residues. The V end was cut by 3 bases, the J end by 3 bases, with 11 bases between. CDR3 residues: CASSLGGRKETQYF. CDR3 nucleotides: TGTGCCAGCAGCTTGGGCGGGCGTAAAGAGACCCAGTACTTC.

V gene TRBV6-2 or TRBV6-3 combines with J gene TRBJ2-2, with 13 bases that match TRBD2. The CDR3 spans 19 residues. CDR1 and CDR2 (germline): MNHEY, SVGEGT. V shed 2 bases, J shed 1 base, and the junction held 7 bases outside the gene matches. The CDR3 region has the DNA TGTGCCAGCAGTTACCCTTACTGGACTAGCGGGGGGAACACCGGGGAGCTGTTTTTT. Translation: CASSYPYWTSGGNTGELFF.